This TCR beta chain was retrieved from a study of T-cell memory formation after mild COVID-19. V lost 6 bases to trimming and J lost 2 bases, with 15 bases between them. The CDR3 is 15 residues long. The V gene's germline CDR1 is MNHEY and CDR2 SVGEGT. This clonotype was observed a handful of times. What it binds is not known. The TCR alpha and TCR beta cDNA libraries, bearing sample barcodes and UMIs, were generated by 5'RACE using constant-segment primers. A single record per CDR3 protein comes from TCRdb applying MiXCR to the 5' RACE reads. The sample gives around 500,000 distinct CDR3 sequences, about 20% of which show up once; over 9% is in the top ten. The study, taken as a whole, reports: Among CD4+ contracting clones, most were CM and EM, and CD8+ ones EMRA. Clones shrinking between day 15 and 85 showed a balanced CD4/CD8 split, and those that grew later tilted toward CD4+.

The V call is TRBV6-2 or TRBV6-3, the J call TRBJ2-3; no clear D gene. The source material was PBMCs or a T cell subset sorted from them (not recorded which). The TCR originated in an adult woman who had mild COVID-19 (a few samples of this study predate the infection). Cell type and time point are not known. CDR3 coding DNA: TGTGCCAGCAGCACCCCTCTAGAGAACACAGATACGCAGTATTTT. Protein sequence: CASSTPLENTDTQYF.